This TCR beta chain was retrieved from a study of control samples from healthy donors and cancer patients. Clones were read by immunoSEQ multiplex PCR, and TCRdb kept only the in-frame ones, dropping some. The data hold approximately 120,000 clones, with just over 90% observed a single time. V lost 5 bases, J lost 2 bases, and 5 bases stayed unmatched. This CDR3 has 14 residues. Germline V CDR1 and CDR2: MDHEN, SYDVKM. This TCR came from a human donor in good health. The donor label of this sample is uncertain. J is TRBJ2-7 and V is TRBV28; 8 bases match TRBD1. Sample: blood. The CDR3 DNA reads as TGTGCCAGCAGTGAGGACAGGGAACCCTACGAGCAGTACTTC. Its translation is CASSEDREPYEQYF.